The T cell receptor beta chain under discussion was sequenced for a study of control samples from healthy donors and cancer patients. Method: immunoSEQ multiplex PCR; TCRdb's copy keeps in-frame clones and lacks some. The sample shows fewer than 200,000 clones, roughly 92% of them seen only once. Trimming pared 3 bases from V and 5 bases from J, leaving 22 bases between. The germline CDR1 and CDR2 sequences are LGHDT and YNNKEL (reference sequence). There are 17 residues in the CDR3. This rearrangement joins TRBV3-1 (or the pseudogene TRBV3-2) to TRBJ1-2; possible D gene TRBD1, 6 bases. What was sequenced was blood. This clonotype was sampled from a man aged 25-40 years in good health. CDR3 region: CASSHLTGPLGSYGYTF. Written as DNA, the CDR3 is TGTGCCAGCAGCCATTTGACAGGACCTTTGGGTTCGTATGGCTACACCTTC.